This T cell receptor (beta chain) was captured in a study of response to subunit inactivated influenza vaccine. TCRdb itself ran the RT-PCR reads through MiXCR, one entry per CDR3 protein. The sample yields roughly 500,000 distinct CDR3 sequences, roughly a quarter seen once. The CDR3 has 14 residues. Germline assignment: CDR1 DFQATT and CDR2 SNEGSKA (reference sequence). V lost 4 bases to trimming and J lost 8 bases; unmatched junction nucleotides: 8. These records were also assigned to another study, of T cells expressing NK-cell markers. As that report states: What made the TCR beta cDNA was 5'RACE template switching with UMIs. There were seven HCMV-seropositive donors and one seronegative donor among the eight sequenced. Restriction of sorting to alpha-beta TCR T cells was accomplished in several experiments using an anti-gamma-delta TCR antibody. The CD3+CD56-NKG2C+ fraction was also led by these clonotypes in several donors.

The sample in question was CD4+ T cells sorted from PBMCs, obtained about 13 days after vaccination. This sequence joins TRBV20-1 and TRBJ1-4; 9 bases fit TRBD1. The sequence derives from a man aged 50-59 years who received an inactivated influenza vaccine. CDR3 amino acids: CSATRDRVEEKLFF. The CDR3 bases are TGCAGTGCTACCCGGGACAGGGTAGAGGAAAAACTGTTTTTT.